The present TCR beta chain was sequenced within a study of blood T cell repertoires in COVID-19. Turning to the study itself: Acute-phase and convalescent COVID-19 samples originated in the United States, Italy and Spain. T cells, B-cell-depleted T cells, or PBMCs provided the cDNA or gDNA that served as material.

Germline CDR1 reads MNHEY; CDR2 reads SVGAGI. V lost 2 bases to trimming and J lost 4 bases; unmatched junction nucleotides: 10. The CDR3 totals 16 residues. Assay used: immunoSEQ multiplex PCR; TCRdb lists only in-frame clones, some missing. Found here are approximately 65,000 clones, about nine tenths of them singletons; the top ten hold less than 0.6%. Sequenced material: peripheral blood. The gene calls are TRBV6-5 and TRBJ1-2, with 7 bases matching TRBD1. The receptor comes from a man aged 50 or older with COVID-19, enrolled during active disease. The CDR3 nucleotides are TGTGCCAGCAGTTACGGGGTGCCGGGACAGCTCTATGGCTACACCTTC. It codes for CASSYGVPGQLYGYTF.